The clone carrying this T cell receptor (beta chain) was picked up one time. What it binds is not known. The data stem from a study of CD8+CD57+ T cells in acquired aplastic anemia. Turning to the study itself: Sorted CD4+ and CD8+ cells gave a mean 3.2 ug DNA, range about 0.17 to 27.4 ug.

Profiling of TCR beta VDJ combinations and CDR3 sequences used genomic DNA as template. TCRdb independently ran MiXCR on the reads; one entry per CDR3 protein. The sample shows under 200,000 distinct CDR3 sequences, around 48% of them seen only once. CDR1 and CDR2 (germline): SNHLY, FYNNEI. The V and J ends lost 9 bases and 13 bases, in that order; junction bases with no gene match: 1. The CDR3 has 9 amino acids. Patients chosen for sequencing had shown CD8+CD57+ cell expansion by flow cytometry. All patients had severe acquired aplastic anemia. Regarding the study as a whole: Simpson's diversity of CD8+ cells was not significantly different in patients compared with controls. Patients and controls had in common 25 to 30 CD8+ CDR3 sequences.

The sample taken for sequencing was sorted CD4+, CD8+, or CD8+CD57+ T cells (not recorded which) from PBMCs. The sequence derives from a human donor with aplastic anemia. This chain uses TRBV2 with TRBJ2-2; 8 bases map to TRBD1. CDR3 in amino acids: CASGQGLFF. The CDR3 region has the DNA TGTGCCAGTGGACAGGGGCTGTTTTTT.